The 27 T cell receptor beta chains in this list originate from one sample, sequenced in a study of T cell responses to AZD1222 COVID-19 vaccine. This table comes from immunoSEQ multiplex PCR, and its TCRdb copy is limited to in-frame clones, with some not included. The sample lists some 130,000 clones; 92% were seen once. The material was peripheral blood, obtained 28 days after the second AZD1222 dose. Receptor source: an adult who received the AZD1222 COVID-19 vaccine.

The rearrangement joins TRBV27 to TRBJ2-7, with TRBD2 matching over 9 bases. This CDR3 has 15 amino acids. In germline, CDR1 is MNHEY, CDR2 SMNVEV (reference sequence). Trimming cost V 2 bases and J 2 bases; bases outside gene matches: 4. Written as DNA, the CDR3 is TGTGCCAGCAGTTTAGTTCCTAGCGGGGCCTACGAGCAGTACTTC. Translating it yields CASSLVPSGAYEQYF.

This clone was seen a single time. Written as DNA, the CDR3 is TGTGCCTGGAGCCCGACAGGGGTTTCACCCCTCCACTTT. It is translated as CAWSPTGVSPLHF. The chain links TRBV30 to TRBJ1-6; TRBD1 matches at 8 bases. CDR3 length: 13 residues. Trimming cost V 3 bases and J 9 bases; bases outside gene matches: 4. Germline-derived CDR1 and CDR2 are GTSNPN and SVGIG (reference sequence).

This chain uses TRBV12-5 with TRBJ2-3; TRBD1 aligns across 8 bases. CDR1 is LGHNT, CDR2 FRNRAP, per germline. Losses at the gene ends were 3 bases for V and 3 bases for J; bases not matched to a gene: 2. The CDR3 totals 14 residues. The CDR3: CASGFGQGTDTQYF. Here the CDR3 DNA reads TGTGCTAGTGGTTTCGGACAGGGAACAGATACGCAGTATTTT.

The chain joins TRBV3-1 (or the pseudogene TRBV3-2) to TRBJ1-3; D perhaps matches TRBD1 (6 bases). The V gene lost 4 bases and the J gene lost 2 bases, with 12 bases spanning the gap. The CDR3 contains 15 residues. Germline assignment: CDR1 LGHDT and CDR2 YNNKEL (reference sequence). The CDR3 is CASSPEGGAGNTIYF. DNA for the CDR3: TGTGCCAGCAGCCCGGAGGGGGGCGCTGGAAACACCATATATTTT.

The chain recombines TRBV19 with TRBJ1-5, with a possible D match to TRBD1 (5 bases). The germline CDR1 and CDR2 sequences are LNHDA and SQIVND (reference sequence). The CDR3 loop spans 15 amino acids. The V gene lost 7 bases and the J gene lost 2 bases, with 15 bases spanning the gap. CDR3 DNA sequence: TGTGCCAGTAACTACGCGGTAGGGGGCAATCAGCCCCAGCATTTT. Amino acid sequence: CASNYAVGGNQPQHF.

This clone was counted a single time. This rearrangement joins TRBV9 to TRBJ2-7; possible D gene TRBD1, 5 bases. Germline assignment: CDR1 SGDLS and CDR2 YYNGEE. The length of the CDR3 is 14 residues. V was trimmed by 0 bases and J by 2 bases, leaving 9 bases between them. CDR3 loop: CASSVGQSPYEQYF. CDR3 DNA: TGTGCCAGCAGCGTAGGACAGTCCCCCTACGAGCAGTACTTC.

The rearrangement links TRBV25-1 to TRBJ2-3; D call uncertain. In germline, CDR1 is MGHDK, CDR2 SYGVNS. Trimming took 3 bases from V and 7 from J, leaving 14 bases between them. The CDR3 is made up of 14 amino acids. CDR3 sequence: CASSDARVANTQYF. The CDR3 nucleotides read TGTGCCAGCAGTGACGCCCGGGTTGCGAATACGCAGTATTTT. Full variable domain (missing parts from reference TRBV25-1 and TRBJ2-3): EADIYQTPRYLVIGTGKKITLECSQTMGHDKMYWYQQDPGMELHLIHYSYGVNSTEKGDLSSESTVSRIRTEHFPLTLESARPSHTSQYLCASSDARVANTQYFGPGTRLTVL.

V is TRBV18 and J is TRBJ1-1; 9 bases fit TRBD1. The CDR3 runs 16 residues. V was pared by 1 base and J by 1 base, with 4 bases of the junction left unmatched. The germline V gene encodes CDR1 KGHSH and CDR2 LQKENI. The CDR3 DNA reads TGTGCCAGCTCACCACAACAGGGGGCGAGGAACACTGAAGCTTTCTTT. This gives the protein CASSPQQGARNTEAFF.

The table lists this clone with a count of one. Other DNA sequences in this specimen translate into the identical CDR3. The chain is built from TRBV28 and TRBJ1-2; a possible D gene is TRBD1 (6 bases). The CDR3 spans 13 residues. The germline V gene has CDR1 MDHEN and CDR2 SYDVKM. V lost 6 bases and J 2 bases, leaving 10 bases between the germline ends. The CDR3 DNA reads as TGTGCCAGCAGCCGGACAGCCAACTATGGCTACACCTTC. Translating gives CASSRTANYGYTF.

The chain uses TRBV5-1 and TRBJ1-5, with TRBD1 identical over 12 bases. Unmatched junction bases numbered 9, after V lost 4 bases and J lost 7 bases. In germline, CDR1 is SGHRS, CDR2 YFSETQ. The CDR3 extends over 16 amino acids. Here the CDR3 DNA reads TGCGCCAGCAGCCCCGGGACAGGGGGCGCGGGGCAGCCCCAGCATTTT. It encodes CASSPGTGGAGQPQHF.

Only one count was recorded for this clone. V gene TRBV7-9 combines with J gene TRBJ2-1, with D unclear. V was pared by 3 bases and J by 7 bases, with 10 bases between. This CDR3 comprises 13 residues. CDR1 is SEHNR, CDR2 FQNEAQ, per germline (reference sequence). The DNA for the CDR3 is TGTGCCAGCAGCTTGGGTCAGACGAATGAGCAGTTCTTC. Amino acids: CASSLGQTNEQFF.

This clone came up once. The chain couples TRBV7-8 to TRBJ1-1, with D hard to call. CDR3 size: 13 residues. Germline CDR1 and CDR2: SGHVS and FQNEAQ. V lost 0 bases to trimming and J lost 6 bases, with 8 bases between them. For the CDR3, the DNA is TGTGCCAGCAGCTTAGCGGAGTCGGCTGAAGCTTTCTTT. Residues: CASSLAESAEAFF. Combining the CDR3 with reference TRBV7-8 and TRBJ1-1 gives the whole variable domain GAGVSQSPRYKVAKRGQDVALRCDPISGHVSLFWYQQALGQGPEFLTYFQNEAQLDKSGLPSDRFFAERPEGSVSTLKIQRTQQEDSAVYLCASSLAESAEAFFGQGTRLTVV.

The CDR3 nucleotides are TGTGCCAGCAGCCGAGACCGGGACAGGTTCGCGAACACCGGGGAGCTGTTTTTT. It codes for CASSRDRDRFANTGELFF. This chain connects TRBV7-9 to TRBJ2-2, with 8 bases identical to TRBD1. The CDR3 length is 18 residues. The V and J ends lost 5 bases and 0 bases, in that order; junction bases with no gene match: 11. The germline CDR1 and CDR2 sequences are SEHNR and FQNEAQ (reference sequence).

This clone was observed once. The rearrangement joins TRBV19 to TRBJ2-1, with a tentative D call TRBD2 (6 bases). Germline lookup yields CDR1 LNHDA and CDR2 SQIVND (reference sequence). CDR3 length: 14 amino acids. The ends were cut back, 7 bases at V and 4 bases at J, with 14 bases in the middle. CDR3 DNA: TGTGCCAGTACTTATGGAGGGAGATACAATGAGCAGTTCTTC. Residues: CASTYGGRYNEQFF.

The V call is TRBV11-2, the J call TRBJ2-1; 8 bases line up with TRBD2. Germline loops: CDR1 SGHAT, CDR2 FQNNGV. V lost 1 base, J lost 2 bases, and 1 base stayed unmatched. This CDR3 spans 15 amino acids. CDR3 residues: CASSLAGGPYNEQFF. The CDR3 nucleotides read TGTGCCAGCAGCTTAGCGGGAGGGCCCTACAATGAGCAGTTCTTC.

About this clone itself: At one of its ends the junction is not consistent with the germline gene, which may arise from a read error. CDR3 nucleotides: TGTGCCAGCAGTTACCGATTAGAGATCCAGTACTTC. It codes for CASSYRLEIQYF. The rearrangement joins TRBV2 to TRBJ2-5; D call uncertain. The V gene's germline CDR1 is SNHLY and CDR2 FYNNEI. The CDR3 contains 12 residues.

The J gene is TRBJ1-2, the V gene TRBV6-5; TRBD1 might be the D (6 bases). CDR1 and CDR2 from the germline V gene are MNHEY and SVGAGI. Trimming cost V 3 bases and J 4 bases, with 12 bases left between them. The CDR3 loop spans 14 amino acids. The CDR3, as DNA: TGTGCCAGCAGTTATGACAGGATTCCCTATGGCTACACCTTC. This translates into CASSYDRIPYGYTF.

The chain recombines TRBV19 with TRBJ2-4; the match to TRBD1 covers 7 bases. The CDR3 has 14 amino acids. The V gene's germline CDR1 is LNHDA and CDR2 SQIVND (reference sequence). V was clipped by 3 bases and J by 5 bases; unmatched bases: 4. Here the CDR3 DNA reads TGTGCCAGTAGTATGATGGGACAGCAAAACATTCAGTACTTC. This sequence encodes CASSMMGQQNIQYF.

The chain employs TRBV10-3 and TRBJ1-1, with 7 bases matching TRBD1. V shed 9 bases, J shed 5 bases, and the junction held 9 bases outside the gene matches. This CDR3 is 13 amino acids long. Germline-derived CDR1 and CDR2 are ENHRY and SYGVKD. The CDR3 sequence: CAMKGQSGTEAFF. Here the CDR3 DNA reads TGTGCCATGAAGGGACAGTCGGGGACTGAAGCTTTCTTT.

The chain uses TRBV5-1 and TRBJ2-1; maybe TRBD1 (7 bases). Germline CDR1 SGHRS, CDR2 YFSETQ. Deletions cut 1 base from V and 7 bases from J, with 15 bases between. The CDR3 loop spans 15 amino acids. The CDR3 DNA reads TGCGCCAGCAGCTTGAGGAGGGGGCGGTGGAATGAGCAGTTCTTC. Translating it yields CASSLRRGRWNEQFF.

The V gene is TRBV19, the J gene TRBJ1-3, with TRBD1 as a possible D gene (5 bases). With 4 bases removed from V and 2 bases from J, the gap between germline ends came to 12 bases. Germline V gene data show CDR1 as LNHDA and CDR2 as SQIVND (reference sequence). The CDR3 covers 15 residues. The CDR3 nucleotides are TGTGCCAGTAGTACGATGGGGGGAACTGGAAACACCATATATTTT. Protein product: CASSTMGGTGNTIYF.

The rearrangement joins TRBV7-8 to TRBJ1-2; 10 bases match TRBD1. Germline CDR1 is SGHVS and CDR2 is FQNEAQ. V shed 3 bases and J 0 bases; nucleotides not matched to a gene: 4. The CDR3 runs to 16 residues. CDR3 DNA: TGTGCCAGCAGCTTCGGGACAGGGGCCACTAACTATGGCTACACCTTC. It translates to CASSFGTGATNYGYTF.

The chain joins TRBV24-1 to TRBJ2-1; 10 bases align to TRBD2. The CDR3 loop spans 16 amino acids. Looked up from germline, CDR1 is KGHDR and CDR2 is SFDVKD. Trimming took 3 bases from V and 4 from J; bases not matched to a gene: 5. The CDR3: CATSDPSGRGYNEQFF. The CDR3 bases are TGTGCCACCAGTGATCCAAGCGGGAGGGGTTACAATGAGCAGTTCTTC.

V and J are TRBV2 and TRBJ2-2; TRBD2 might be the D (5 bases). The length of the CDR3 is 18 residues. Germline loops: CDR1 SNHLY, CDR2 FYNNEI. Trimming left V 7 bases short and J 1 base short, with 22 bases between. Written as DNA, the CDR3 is TGTGCCAGCACCGATTCCTTTATTTTCGGGAAGAACACCGGGGAGCTGTTTTTT. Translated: CASTDSFIFGKNTGELFF. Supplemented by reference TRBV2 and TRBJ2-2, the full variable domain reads EPEVTQTPSHQVTQMGQEVILRCVPISNHLYFYWYRQILGQKVEFLVSFYNNEISEKSEIFDDQFSVERPDGSNFTLKIRSTKLEDSAMYFCASTDSFIFGKNTGELFFGEGSRLTVL.

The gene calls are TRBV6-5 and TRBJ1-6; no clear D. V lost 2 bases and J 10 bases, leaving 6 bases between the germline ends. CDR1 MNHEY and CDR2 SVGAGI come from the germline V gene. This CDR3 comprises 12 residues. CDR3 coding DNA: TGTGCCAGCAGTTACGGGTTGTCACCCCTCCACTTT. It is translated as CASSYGLSPLHF.

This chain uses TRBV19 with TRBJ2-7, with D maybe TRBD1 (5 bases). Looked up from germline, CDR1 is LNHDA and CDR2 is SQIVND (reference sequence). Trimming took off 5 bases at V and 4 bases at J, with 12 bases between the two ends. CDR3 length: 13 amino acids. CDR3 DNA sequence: TGTGCCAGTAGTCACCAGGGAACGTACGAGCAGTACTTC. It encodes CASSHQGTYEQYF. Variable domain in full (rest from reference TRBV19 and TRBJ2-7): DGGITQSPKYLFRKEGQNVTLSCEQNLNHDAMYWYRQDPGQGLRLIYYSQIVNDFQKGDIAEGYSVSREKKESFPLTVTSAQKNPTAFYLCASSHQGTYEQYFGPGTRLTVT.

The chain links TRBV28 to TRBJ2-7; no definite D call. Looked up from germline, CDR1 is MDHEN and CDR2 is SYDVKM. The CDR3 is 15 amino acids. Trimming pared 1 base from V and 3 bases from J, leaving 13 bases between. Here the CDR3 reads CASSLLGSNYYEQYF. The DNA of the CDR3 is TGTGCCAGCAGTTTATTGGGCAGTAACTACTACGAGCAGTACTTC.